This T cell receptor (beta chain) was identified during a study of T cell repertoires in cytomegalovirus infection (dated by TCRdb to about 2019). Looking at the study overall: Donor HLA type was relevant to the analysis, because carriage of CMV infection together with the matching HLA type was indicated by public TCR beta signatures.

Sequencing instrument: Illumina HiSeq 1500. TCRdb reanalyzed the raw reads on its own, using fastp at Q25 for trimming and MiXCR for clone calling, and kept in-frame beta chains. CDR3 protein sequences are deduplicated, and each keeps its most common genes and DNA. The sample table contains roughly 500,000 distinct CDR3 sequences; only one count was recorded for about 15% of them. 20% to 30% of the sample lies in the top ten. CDR3 length: 15 amino acids, cysteine to phenylalanine. Only the CDR3 portion is preserved as DNA: 45 bases, with reading frame beginning at the first base. Compared with germline, V lacks 3 bases and J lacks 7 bases; bases without a gene match: 7. CDR1 and CDR2, looked up from the germline V gene (reference sequence), are SEHNR and FQNEAQ. General study outcomes and caveats: Cumulative frequency of public TCR beta family members discriminated carriers of CMV infection plus the relevant HLA type in this cohort and an independent roughly 330-donor cohort. In the ex vivo response, HLA-C-restricted CMV-specific TCR beta clonotypes were dominant, and in two of eight donors the single most frequent clonotype came from this HLA-C-restricted group.

This clonotype appeared many times. No antigen is known for it. Base qualities are missing; no much larger clone stands one base away. Sequencing used CD8+ T cells from PBMCs. The source of this sequence is a human donor in good health (CMV status not recorded). Some clones in this sample may be carry-over from other donors' samples. The chain uses TRBV7-9 and TRBJ1-5, with TRBD1 matching 9 junction bases. The CDR3 has the sequence CASSLGGQGKQPQHF. The sequenced DNA: TGTGCCAGCAGCTTGGGGGGACAGGGAAAACAGCCCCAGCATTTT.